Listed here are 22 T cell receptor beta chains from one sample, sequenced in a study of cytomegalovirus exposure and HLA in healthy donors. Vbeta (60) and Jbeta (13) primers were used in the PCR. Assay: immunoSEQ multiplex PCR; the TCRdb copy retains only in-frame clones and omits some. This table has about 150,000 clones, around 78% appearing once. Material: PBMCs. All receptors derive from a woman aged 18-35 years in good health and CMV-seronegative.

J is TRBJ1-6 and V is TRBV6-4; D is possibly TRBD1 (5 bases). CDR3 length equals 16 residues. V was pared by 6 bases and J by 0 bases, with 12 bases between. Germline-derived CDR1 and CDR2 are MRHNA and SNTAGT. The chain's CDR3 is CASRRRGGSYNSPLHF. CDR3 nucleotides: TGTGCCAGCAGAAGACGCGGGGGCTCCTATAATTCACCCCTCCACTTT.

This clone was seen a single time. The chain uses TRBV4-3 and TRBJ1-1; 7 bases are a match to TRBD1. The junction had 11 bases not matched to a gene; V was cut back by 2 bases and J by 5 bases. The CDR3 contains 16 residues. Germline lookup yields CDR1 LGHNA and CDR2 YSLEER. The CDR3 bases are TGCGCCAGCAGCCAATCCCCACAGGGGATGTGGACTGAAGCTTTCTTT. The encoded protein is CASSQSPQGMWTEAFF.

In this sample, this clone turned up a few times. The CDR3 DNA reads as TGTGCCAGCAGCCAAGATCACGGTAGCGGGACAGATACGCAGTATTTT. The encoded protein is CASSQDHGSGTDTQYF. The genes are TRBV4-2 and TRBJ2-3; TRBD2 matches at 7 bases. V dropped 0 bases and J dropped 3; count of bases not matched to a gene: 6. The CDR3 totals 16 residues. Germline V gene lookup returns CDR1 LGHNA and CDR2 YNFKEQ.

The J gene is TRBJ2-7, the V gene TRBV29-1, with 9 bases fitting TRBD1. J lost 1 base, V lost 6 bases, and 4 bases had no gene match. The CDR3 is made up of 13 amino acids. Germline assignment: CDR1 SQVTM and CDR2 ANQGSEA. Here the CDR3 reads CSVVGQGSYEQYF. The CDR3, as DNA: TGCAGCGTCGTGGGACAGGGTTCCTACGAGCAGTACTTC.

This clone was seen just once. This chain uses TRBV7-9 with TRBJ1-2, with 9 bases identical to TRBD1. The V gene end was trimmed by 1 base and the J gene end by 5 bases; junction bases not matched to a gene: 11. In germline, CDR1 is SEHNR, CDR2 FQNEAQ (reference sequence). The length of the CDR3 is 17 residues. Written as DNA, the CDR3 is TGTGCCAGCAGCTTAGATCCGGGAGGACAGGGGAAGTATGGCTACACCTTC. It codes for CASSLDPGGQGKYGYTF.

J is TRBJ1-1 and V is TRBV7-2; no clear D gene. The CDR3 totals 13 residues. Germline V lookup: CDR1 SGHTA, CDR2 FQGNSA. Trimming cost V 4 bases and J 1 base, with 7 bases left between them. The CDR3 sequence: CASSSNTNTEAFF. In DNA form, the CDR3 reads TGTGCCAGCAGCTCGAACACGAACACTGAAGCTTTCTTT.

The table lists this clone with a count of one. This CDR3 reads CASSGGQGQGEQYF. Written as DNA, the CDR3 is TGCGCCAGCAGCGGCGGACAGGGTCAGGGCGAGCAGTACTTC. The V and J genes are TRBV5-1 and TRBJ2-7; TRBD1 aligns across 8 bases. The ends lost 4 bases at V and 6 bases at J; junction bases unmatched: 9. CDR1 and CDR2 (germline): SGHRS, YFSETQ. The CDR3 runs 14 residues.

The rearrangement joins TRBV6-6 to TRBJ2-5; D possibly corresponds to TRBD1 (5 bases). This CDR3 comprises 15 residues. Trimming cost V 2 bases and J 0 bases, with 10 bases left between them. Germline lookup yields CDR1 MNHNY and CDR2 SVGAGI (reference sequence). Here the CDR3 DNA reads TGTGCCAGCAGTTACCCCCGCAGGGACCAAGAGACCCAGTACTTC. Translated, it gives CASSYPRRDQETQYF.

This chain links TRBV18 with TRBJ1-1; TRBD1 matches at 8 bases. Germline lookup yields CDR1 KGHSH and CDR2 LQKENI. V was pared by 3 bases and J by 7 bases, with 13 bases of the junction left unmatched. The CDR3 has 16 amino acids. CDR3 sequence reads: CASSPNTGQGGFEAFF. CDR3 coding DNA: TGTGCCAGCTCACCCAACACCGGACAGGGAGGCTTTGAAGCTTTCTTT. The full variable domain, with the rest looked up from reference TRBV18 and TRBJ1-1, is NAGVMQNPRHLVRRRGQEARLRCSPMKGHSHVYWYRQLPEEGLKFMVYLQKENIIDESGMPKERFSAEFPKEGPSILRIQQVVRGDSAAYFCASSPNTGQGGFEAFFGQGTRLTVV.

This chain uses TRBV6-5 with TRBJ2-7; possible D gene TRBD1, 5 bases. Trimming took 4 bases from V and 1 from J, leaving 14 bases between them. The CDR3 has 15 residues. CDR1 MNHEY and CDR2 SVGAGI come from the germline V gene. CDR3 in DNA: TGTGCCAGCAGTTCCACAGGTACACTTTCCTACGAGCAGTACTTC. It yields the protein CASSSTGTLSYEQYF.

This clone appeared a single time. This rearrangement joins TRBV6-1 to TRBJ1-5; the match to TRBD1 covers 7 bases. The V and J ends lost 4 bases and 6 bases, in that order; junction bases with no gene match: 6. The CDR3 has 14 amino acids. The germline gives CDR1 MNHNS, CDR2 SASEGT. The CDR3 here is CASSGQGEGQPQHF. As DNA, the CDR3 is TGTGCCAGCAGTGGACAGGGTGAGGGTCAGCCCCAGCATTTT.

The V call is TRBV6-5, the J call TRBJ2-7, with D maybe TRBD1 (5 bases). V gave up 2 bases and J gave up 3 bases, with 11 bases separating them. The CDR3 is 14 amino acids. The germline V gene has CDR1 MNHEY and CDR2 SVGAGI. The CDR3, as DNA: TGTGCCAGCAGTTACAGGCAGGGTAACTACGAGCAGTACTTC. It translates to CASSYRQGNYEQYF.

This chain connects TRBV27 to TRBJ2-1, with D unresolved. The V and J ends lost 2 bases and 7 bases respectively, with 12 bases between them. The V gene's germline CDR1 is MNHEY and CDR2 SMNVEV (reference sequence). The CDR3 runs 14 residues. CDR3 region: CASSLMASFNEQFF. CDR3 coding DNA: TGTGCCAGCAGTTTAATGGCTAGTTTTAATGAGCAGTTCTTC.

This chain connects TRBV7-8 to TRBJ2-3; maybe TRBD2 (5 bases). From germline, CDR1 is SGHVS and CDR2 FQNEAQ. CDR3 size: 14 residues. V dropped 6 bases and J dropped 2 bases, with 12 bases sitting between them. CDR3 amino acids: CASSPRRVTDTQYF. CDR3 nucleotide sequence: TGTGCCAGCAGTCCGAGGCGGGTCACAGATACGCAGTATTTT.

The chain has TRBV10-3 and TRBJ2-3; 11 positions agree with TRBD2. After removal of 6 bases from V and 1 base from J, the junction contained 9 bases not matched to a gene. The CDR3 is 17 amino acids. Germline V CDR1 and CDR2: ENHRY, SYGVKD. CDR3 region: CAIRSLAGGPGTDTQYF. The CDR3, as DNA: TGTGCCATCAGGTCCCTAGCGGGAGGCCCTGGCACAGATACGCAGTATTTT.

The chain carries TRBV4-3 and TRBJ1-4, with a tentative D call TRBD1 (5 bases). Trimming took 3 bases from V and 4 from J, leaving 15 bases between them. Germline V CDR1 and CDR2: LGHNA, YSLEER. There are 16 residues in the CDR3. The CDR3 region is CASSQEGAGLNEKLFF. DNA of the CDR3: TGCGCCAGCAGCCAGGAAGGGGCCGGCCTTAATGAAAAACTGTTTTTT.

This chain joins TRBV6-4 and TRBJ2-1; 10 bases are a match to TRBD2. The CDR3 spans 15 residues. Germline V gives CDR1 MRHNA, CDR2 SNTAGT. Trimming took 3 bases from V and 8 from J; bases not matched to a gene: 7. CDR3 in amino acids: CASSEGRGTSDEQFF. CDR3 nucleotides: TGTGCCAGCAGTGAGGGGCGCGGGACTAGCGATGAGCAGTTCTTC.

The V call is TRBV29-1, the J call TRBJ1-2; the D gene is possibly TRBD1 (6 bases). This CDR3 spans 12 amino acids. Deletions cut 4 bases from V and 4 bases from J, with 10 bases between. Germline CDR1 and CDR2: SQVTM and ANQGSEA. The chain's CDR3 is CSVGGGPYGYTF. CDR3 nucleotides: TGCAGCGTTGGGGGGGGCCCCTATGGCTACACCTTC.

The V gene is TRBV4-2, the J gene TRBJ1-2; 8 positions agree with TRBD1. Trimming removed 0 bases from V and 4 bases from J; junction bases left unmatched: 7. The CDR3 runs to 16 residues. Germline V gene lookup returns CDR1 LGHNA and CDR2 YNFKEQ. The CDR3 nucleotides are TGTGCCAGCAGCCAAGAATCGGGACAGGCCGCCTATGGCTACACCTTC. Its translation: CASSQESGQAAYGYTF.

This clone was seen more than once but under ten times. V and J are TRBV4-3 and TRBJ1-1; D possibly corresponds to TRBD1 (6 bases). The CDR3 has 14 residues. The germline V and J ends were trimmed by 3 bases and 8 bases, with 16 bases remaining between them. Germline assignment: CDR1 LGHNA and CDR2 YSLEER. The CDR3 region has the DNA TGCGCCAGCAGCCATGAACCAGGGGCCCGGGAAGCTTTCTTT. Its translation: CASSHEPGAREAFF.

CDR3 sequence: CAITGQGGDYGYTF. CDR3 DNA sequence: TGTGCCATCACCGGACAGGGGGGAGACTATGGCTACACCTTC. The V gene is TRBV10-3, the J gene TRBJ1-2, with 10 bases fitting TRBD1. The V segment lost 7 bases and the J segment 3 bases; nucleotides outside the gene matches: 5. The CDR3 loop spans 14 amino acids. Germline CDR1 and CDR2: ENHRY and SYGVKD.

This CDR3 reads CASNRRGKILTNEKLFF. In DNA form, the CDR3 reads TGTGCCAGTAACCGCCGGGGGAAAATCTTAACTAATGAAAAACTGTTTTTT. The gene calls are TRBV19 and TRBJ1-4, with D perhaps matching TRBD1 (5 bases). CDR1 and CDR2 from the germline V gene are LNHDA and SQIVND (reference sequence). The CDR3 extends over 17 amino acids. Trimming shortened V by 7 bases and J by 1 base, and 19 bases separated the two germline ends.